The clone carrying this TCR beta chain was counted once. Its antigen is as yet unknown. At a deep level, the assay was run. Here immunoSEQ multiplex PCR was the method, and the copy in TCRdb shows in-frame clones only, minus some. This table has 2 million to 3 million clones, more than 85% appearing once. The data were obtained in a study of shared clonotypes between healthy human individuals. Study details: The plates for each donor numbered three CD4 naive, three CD4 memory, two CD8 naive and one CD8 memory.

Trimming took 6 bases from V and 6 from J; bases not matched to a gene: 8. The CDR3 runs to 14 residues. Germline V gene data show CDR1 as SNHLY and CDR2 as FYNNEI. Study-level results: What naive subsets generally showed was a larger estimated richness than memory subsets showed. Limitation of the genetic and exposure-history diversity represented came from the few donors.

This receptor was identified in a man aged 18 to 29 in good health. Some clones in this sample may be carry-over from other donors' samples. Sequencing was done on a sample of naive CD4+ T cells from PBMCs. Specified subset: CD45RA+ positively selected. The chain recombines TRBV2 with TRBJ2-5; TRBD1 agrees at 9 bases. CDR3 region: CASRGQGGMQTQYF. The DNA of the CDR3 is TGTGCCAGCAGGGGACAGGGAGGGATGCAGACCCAGTACTTC.